The next 15 T cell receptor beta chains were all read from a single sample in a study of shared clonotypes between healthy human individuals. The repertoire was sequenced with immunoSEQ multiplex PCR; TCRdb's copy has only in-frame clones and lacks some. Counted here are around 2.5 million clones, 90% to 95% occurring once; the ten biggest clones make up 0.35% to 0.45%. The sequenced material came from naive CD4+ T cells from PBMCs. Subset denoted: CD45RA+ positively selected. The receptor source for this set is a man younger than 35 in good health. Some clones in this sample may be carry-over from other donors' samples.

The V gene is TRBV25-1, the J gene TRBJ1-4; D ambiguous. V lost 6 bases and J 2 bases, leaving 10 bases between the germline ends. CDR1 is MGHDK, CDR2 SYGVNS, per germline. CDR3 size: 14 residues. CDR3 DNA: TGTGCCAGCAGCCTACGTGGCACTAATGAAAAACTGTTTTTT. Protein product: CASSLRGTNEKLFF.

The chain has TRBV11-2 and TRBJ1-1; D gene unclear. V was pared by 4 bases and J by 11 bases, with 11 bases between. CDR3 length: 11 amino acids. CDR1 SGHAT and CDR2 FQNNGV come from the germline V gene. The CDR3 protein is CASSSLSFAFF. The CDR3 DNA follows: TGTGCCAGCAGCTCCCTGTCGTTCGCTTTCTTT.

The chain recombines TRBV6-5 with TRBJ2-7, with unresolved D. V shed 6 bases and J shed 7 bases, with 10 bases lying between them. Germline assignment: CDR1 MNHEY and CDR2 SVGAGI. The CDR3 totals 11 residues. The CDR3 DNA reads TGTGCCAGCAGCCACGGAGCGGAGCAGTACTTC. It codes for CASSHGAEQYF.

CDR3 bases: TGTGCCAGCAGTTTAGTTAGTTGGGATTCCTACGAGCAGTACTTC. This codes for CASSLVSWDSYEQYF. The V call is TRBV28, the J call TRBJ2-7; no clear D. Trimming shortened V by 2 bases and J by 1 base, and 12 bases separated the two germline ends. Germline V lookup: CDR1 MDHEN, CDR2 SYDVKM. This CDR3 spans 15 amino acids.

Notes on this clone: Other DNA sequences from this sample encode an identical CDR3 as well. The CDR3 coding sequence is TGTGCCACCAGCAGAGAAAACTATGGCTACACCTTC. Amino acids: CATSRENYGYTF. J is TRBJ1-2 and V is TRBV15, with unresolved D. The germline CDR1 and CDR2 sequences are LNHNV and YYDKDF (reference sequence). V lost 0 bases and J lost 2, with 1 base in between. CDR3 length: 12 amino acids.

The V gene is TRBV7-9, the J gene TRBJ2-1; D not certain. CDR3 length: 14 residues. The germline V gene encodes CDR1 SEHNR and CDR2 FQNEAQ (reference sequence). The ends were cut back, 3 bases at V and 8 bases at J, with 14 bases in the middle. CDR3 sequence reads: CASSLNLGLYEQFF. In DNA form, the CDR3 reads TGTGCCAGCAGCTTGAACCTCGGGCTCTATGAGCAGTTCTTC.

This clone was seen a handful of times. This sequence joins TRBV21-1 and TRBJ1-5. TRBV21-1 is an annotated pseudogene. This CDR3 contains 16 residues. CDR3 in DNA: TGTGCCAGCAGCAACTCTAGGGAGGGAGGCAATCAGCCCCAGCATTTT. This translates into CASSNSREGGNQPQHF.

A single count supports this clone. This chain connects TRBV5-1 to TRBJ2-5; D call uncertain. The CDR3 length is 15 residues. Trimming took 4 bases from V and 1 from J, leaving 14 bases between them. Germline V gene data show CDR1 as SGHRS and CDR2 as YFSETQ. The CDR3 region has the DNA TGCGCCAGCAGCCAAGTAGACGGAGTCCAAGAGACCCAGTACTTC. Encoded protein: CASSQVDGVQETQYF.

The chain joins TRBV6-5 to TRBJ2-2, with TRBD2 matching 7 bases. The CDR3 extends over 15 amino acids. The V and J ends lost 6 bases and 5 bases, in that order; junction bases with no gene match: 9. Germline V CDR1 and CDR2: MNHEY, SVGAGI. The CDR3 here is CASRGTTVITGELFF. The CDR3 coding sequence is TGTGCCAGCAGGGGGACTACGGTTATAACCGGGGAGCTGTTTTTT.

The CDR3 loop is CAWSGGSRDTQYF. The CDR3 DNA is TGTGCCTGGAGCGGCGGGAGTCGTGATACGCAGTATTTT. The chain couples TRBV30 to TRBJ2-3; the match to TRBD2 covers 7 bases. V dropped 3 bases and J dropped 6; count of bases not matched to a gene: 6. This CDR3 comprises 13 residues. The germline gives CDR1 GTSNPN, CDR2 SVGIG (reference sequence).

To note about this clone: Other DNA sequences of this sample code for an identical CDR3. CDR3 nucleotides: TGTGCCAGCAGCGTCGTCGGACAGAACACTGAAGCTTTCTTT. Encoded protein: CASSVVGQNTEAFF. This rearrangement joins TRBV9 to TRBJ1-1; D perhaps matches TRBD1 (5 bases). Trimming shortened V by 2 bases and J by 1 base, and 9 bases separated the two germline ends. The CDR3 extends over 14 amino acids. Germline V CDR1 and CDR2: SGDLS, YYNGEE.

The V and J genes are TRBV7-9 and TRBJ2-1; 7 positions match TRBD1. The CDR3 is 15 residues long. After removal of 1 base from V and 6 bases from J, the junction contained 6 bases not matched to a gene. Germline lookup yields CDR1 SEHNR and CDR2 FQNEAQ (reference sequence). The DNA of the CDR3 is TGTGCCAGCAGCTTAGGACAGGGCCCATGCAATGAGCAGTTCTTC. Translation gives CASSLGQGPCNEQFF.

The chain has TRBV7-2 and TRBJ1-5; TRBD1 is a possible D gene (5 bases). Per germline, CDR1 SGHTA and CDR2 FQGNSA. With 6 bases removed from V and 3 bases from J, the gap between germline ends came to 15 bases. This CDR3 has 15 amino acids. CDR3 amino acids: CASSRQAGINQPQHF. The CDR3 DNA sequence: TGTGCCAGCAGTCGACAAGCAGGGATCAATCAGCCCCAGCATTTT.

This clone has more than one count but fewer than ten. Other DNA sequences within the sample encode an identical CDR3. The chain is built from TRBV6-1 and TRBJ1-5; 7 bases are a match to TRBD1. The germline V gene encodes CDR1 MNHNS and CDR2 SASEGT. J was trimmed by 7 bases and V by 5 bases; bases with no gene match: 5. This CDR3 has 13 residues. The CDR3 nucleotides are TGTGCCAGCAGTCGACAGGGAGACCAGCCCCAGCATTTT. It yields the protein CASSRQGDQPQHF.

This rearrangement joins TRBV18 to TRBJ2-5, with D possibly matching TRBD1 (6 bases). CDR3 length: 14 amino acids. V lost 3 bases to trimming and J lost 4 bases, with 12 bases between them. From germline, CDR1 is KGHSH and CDR2 LQKENI. Written as DNA, the CDR3 is TGTGCCAGCTCACCGTTCCCAGGGGCAGAGACCCAGTACTTC. It specifies CASSPFPGAETQYF.